This entry lists 31 T cell receptor beta chains sequenced from one sample in a study of shared clonotypes between healthy human individuals. This table comes from immunoSEQ multiplex PCR, and its TCRdb copy is limited to in-frame clones, with some not included. The sample has 1.5 million to 2.5 million clones, over 85% seen once. As defined, naive CD8 cells were CD45RO-negative and positively selected for CCR7, with terminally differentiated effector memory CD45RA+ cells excluded. Sequenced material: naive CD8+ T cells sorted from blood. Every receptor here comes from a young man in good health.

The chain is built from TRBV4-1 and TRBJ2-3; TRBD1 matches at 10 bases. CDR3 length equals 15 residues. V shed 5 bases, J shed 4 bases, and the junction held 6 bases outside the gene matches. Germline CDR1 and CDR2: MGHRA and YSYEKL. The CDR3 loop reads CASSYGTGASDTQYF. The CDR3 coding sequence is TGCGCCAGCAGCTACGGGACAGGGGCATCAGATACGCAGTATTTT.

The rearrangement joins TRBV30 to TRBJ2-7; TRBD2 aligns across 7 bases. Germline V gene data show CDR1 as GTSNPN and CDR2 as SVGIG (reference sequence). There are 11 residues in the CDR3. The V and J ends lost 4 bases and 5 bases, in that order; junction bases with no gene match: 2. CDR3 coding DNA: TGTGCCTGGAACCGGGAGGACGAGCAGTACTTC. Translating it yields CAWNREDEQYF. Full variable domain (outside the CDR3, taken from reference TRBV30 and TRBJ2-7): SQTIHQWPATLVQPVGSPLSLECTVEGTSNPNLYWYRQAAGRGLQLLFYSVGIGQISSEVPQNLSASRPQDRQFILSSKKLLLSDSGFYLCAWNREDEQYFGPGTRLTVT.

V usage is TRBV2 and J usage is TRBJ2-1, with 10 bases identical to TRBD2. This CDR3 contains 15 residues. Germline CDR1 reads SNHLY; CDR2 reads FYNNEI. The V and J ends lost 3 bases and 6 bases, in that order; junction bases with no gene match: 5. In nucleotides, the CDR3 is TGTGCCAGCAGTGACCCAGCGGGGGGGATCAATGAGCAGTTCTTC. This codes for CASSDPAGGINEQFF. The full variable domain, its missing parts supplied by reference TRBV2 and TRBJ2-1, is EPEVTQTPSHQVTQMGQEVILRCVPISNHLYFYWYRQILGQKVEFLVSFYNNEISEKSEIFDDQFSVERPDGSNFTLKIRSTKLEDSAMYFCASSDPAGGINEQFFGPGTRLTVL.

The rearrangement links TRBV7-9 to TRBJ1-6; D perhaps matches TRBD1 (5 bases). CDR3 length: 11 amino acids. V shed 6 bases and J shed 16 bases, with 13 bases lying between them. The germline gives CDR1 SEHNR, CDR2 FQNEAQ (reference sequence). CDR3 sequence (DNA): TGTGCCAGCAGTCGTACAGGTTATCTCCACTTT. This sequence encodes CASSRTGYLHF.

V and J are TRBV4-1 and TRBJ1-5; 10 nucleotides agree with TRBD1. Per the germline V gene, CDR1 is MGHRA and CDR2 is YSYEKL. This CDR3 contains 15 residues. V lost 2 bases and J lost 6; bases outside the gene matches: 4. The chain's CDR3 is CASSQRQGASQPQHF. The CDR3 coding sequence is TGCGCCAGCAGCCAAAGACAGGGGGCGAGTCAGCCCCAGCATTTT.

Comment on this clone: Relative to the germline gene, one junction end is altered; a read error may explain this. This rearrangement joins TRBV7-7 to TRBJ2-2; 13 bases match TRBD2. The CDR3 covers 17 residues. CDR1 is SSHAT, CDR2 FNYEAQ, per germline (reference sequence). DNA of the CDR3: TGTGCTAGCACCCCACTAGCGGGGGGGCCTGACACCGGGGAGCTGTTTTTT. As protein: CASTPLAGGPDTGELFF. The full variable domain, in which reference TRBV7-7 and TRBJ2-2 provide the parts outside the CDR3, is GAGVSQSPRYKVTKRGQDVTLRCDPISSHATLYWYQQALGQGPEFLTYFNYEAQPDKSGLPSDRFSAERPEGSISTLTIQRTEQRDSAMYRCASTPLAGGPDTGELFFGEGSRLTVL.

The chain combines TRBV4-3 with TRBJ2-6; no firm D call. Germline CDR1 is LGHNA and CDR2 is YSLEER. The CDR3 has 14 residues. Trimming pared 0 bases from V and 12 bases from J, leaving 12 bases between. CDR3 in DNA: TGCGCCAGCAGCCAAGATCCCTATTCGGGCGTCCTGACTTTC. Translated, it gives CASSQDPYSGVLTF.

The CDR3 reads CASSLFPVNTGELFF. CDR3 nucleotides: TGTGCCAGCAGCTTATTCCCAGTCAACACCGGGGAGCTGTTTTTT. The chain employs TRBV7-8 and TRBJ2-2; no clear D gene. Trimming stripped 2 bases from V and 2 bases from J, with 9 bases between. Germline V gene data show CDR1 as SGHVS and CDR2 as FQNEAQ. CDR3 size: 15 residues.

The J gene is TRBJ2-3, the V gene TRBV7-9; 8 bases fit TRBD2. Germline V gene sequence: CDR1 SEHNR, CDR2 FQNEAQ (reference sequence). J lost 4 bases, V lost 1 base, and 7 bases had no gene match. The CDR3 extends over 16 amino acids. The CDR3 region has the DNA TGTGCCAGCAGCTTAGAGGAACCGCGGGGGGCAGATACGCAGTATTTT. Translated: CASSLEEPRGADTQYF.

This clone was recorded only once. The genes are TRBV7-9 and TRBJ1-6; D uncertain. The CDR3 consists of 16 residues. Trimming shortened V by 5 bases and J by 0 bases, and 11 bases separated the two germline ends. CDR1 is SEHNR and CDR2 is FQNEAQ in the germline V gene (reference sequence). The CDR3 spells CASSSWESSYNSPLHF. The CDR3 nucleotides are TGTGCCAGCAGCAGCTGGGAGAGCTCCTATAATTCACCCCTCCACTTT.

The chain couples TRBV10-3 to TRBJ1-2; D remains unclear. Trimming took 0 bases from V and 3 from J, leaving 14 bases between them. The CDR3 sequence is 16 residues long. Germline CDR1 reads ENHRY; CDR2 reads SYGVKD. Written as DNA, the CDR3 is TGTGCCATCAGTGAGTCGGTCCTCCAAGCACACTATGGCTACACCTTC. Translation gives CAISESVLQAHYGYTF.

CDR3 region: CASSLGEGYGYTF. The CDR3 DNA reads TGCGCCAGCAGCCTAGGGGAGGGTTATGGCTACACCTTC. The V gene is TRBV4-1, the J gene TRBJ1-2; possibly TRBD1 for D (5 bases). Trimming stripped 4 bases from V and 5 bases from J, with 11 bases between. The CDR3 covers 13 residues. CDR1 and CDR2 from the germline V gene are MGHRA and YSYEKL.

This sequence joins TRBV7-9 and TRBJ1-2; maybe TRBD1 (5 bases). This CDR3 region has 16 residues. In germline, CDR1 is SEHNR, CDR2 FQNEAQ (reference sequence). The V gene lost 4 bases and the J gene lost 0 bases, with 15 bases spanning the gap. DNA of the CDR3: TGTGCCAGCAGCTGGGTAGGGACGGGAGCTAACTATGGCTACACCTTC. It translates to CASSWVGTGANYGYTF.

With regard to this clone: The sample carries other DNA sequences with the same CDR3. The chain recombines TRBV10-2 with TRBJ1-1, with 8 bases matching TRBD1. Trimming removed 5 bases from V and 5 bases from J; junction bases left unmatched: 1. The length of the CDR3 is 12 residues. Germline assignment: CDR1 WSHSY and CDR2 SAAADI. As DNA, the CDR3 is TGCGCCAGCAGTACAGGGGGTACTGAAGCTTTCTTT. Protein: CASSTGGTEAFF.

The chain employs TRBV5-1 and TRBJ1-4; the match to TRBD1 covers 12 bases. The germline V gene encodes CDR1 SGHRS and CDR2 YFSETQ. The CDR3 spans 18 residues. V lost 4 bases and J lost 7; bases outside the gene matches: 14. CDR3: CASSTPGTGGEDGEKLFF. The CDR3 DNA reads as TGCGCCAGCAGCACACCCGGGACAGGGGGCGAGGACGGTGAAAAACTGTTTTTT.

The chain uses TRBV27 and TRBJ1-6; D call uncertain. This CDR3 region has 16 residues. Germline CDR1 reads MNHEY; CDR2 reads SMNVEV (reference sequence). V lost 5 bases to trimming and J lost 5 bases, with 16 bases between them. CDR3 DNA sequence: TGTGCCAGCAGTCCAAGCAGCAAAGGAGATAATTCACCCCTCCACTTT. Protein: CASSPSSKGDNSPLHF.

The V call is TRBV6-5, the J call TRBJ1-2, with D perhaps matching TRBD1 (5 bases). V lost 2 bases and J 7 bases, leaving 14 bases between the germline ends. This CDR3 has 14 amino acids. Germline V lookup: CDR1 MNHEY, CDR2 SVGAGI. The chain's CDR3 is CASSYVQGRGGYTF. CDR3 coding DNA: TGTGCCAGCAGTTACGTCCAGGGAAGAGGTGGCTACACCTTC.

The gene calls are TRBV28 and TRBJ2-7; D is uncertain. Germline assignment: CDR1 MDHEN and CDR2 SYDVKM. The V end lost 4 bases, the J end lost 4 bases, and 11 bases lay between the germline ends. The length of the CDR3 is 13 residues. As DNA, the CDR3 is TGTGCCAGCAGTTCAAGGACCATTTACGAGCAGTACTTC. Protein: CASSSRTIYEQYF.

The chain recombines TRBV27 with TRBJ2-1; 7 bases fit TRBD2. The CDR3 loop spans 13 amino acids. Germline V gene data show CDR1 as MNHEY and CDR2 as SMNVEV (reference sequence). J was trimmed by 10 bases and V by 3 bases; bases with no gene match: 6. In nucleotides, the CDR3 is TGTGCCAGCAGTTTTGGGGAGGGAGCCGAGCAGTTCTTC. Translated: CASSFGEGAEQFF.

On this clone itself: Other nucleotide sequences in the sample specify the same CDR3. The chain joins TRBV5-1 to TRBJ2-7, with 8 positions matching TRBD1. Trimming cost V 4 bases and J 0 bases; bases outside gene matches: 6. The CDR3 is 15 amino acids. Germline V gene data show CDR1 as SGHRS and CDR2 as YFSETQ. The DNA for the CDR3 is TGCGCCAGCAGCCTAGGACAGGGACTCTCCTACGAGCAGTACTTC. It specifies CASSLGQGLSYEQYF. The whole variable domain, remainder taken from reference TRBV5-1 and TRBJ2-7, is KAGVTQTPRYLIKTRGQQVTLSCSPISGHRSVSWYQQTPGQGLQFLFEYFSETQRNKGNFPGRFSGRQFSNSRSEMNVSTLELGDSALYLCASSLGQGLSYEQYFGPGTRLTVT.

Details on this clone: This CDR3 is also generated by other DNA sequences in the sample. The chain carries TRBV7-9 and TRBJ2-7; 9 bases are a match to TRBD1. V trimming: 5 bases; J trimming: 3 bases; junction bases outside the gene matches: 5. Looked up from germline, CDR1 is SEHNR and CDR2 is FQNEAQ (reference sequence). This CDR3 spans 14 amino acids. CDR3 in DNA: TGTGCCAGCAGCGCCCGGGACAGGGACTACGAGCAGTACTTC. This gives the protein CASSARDRDYEQYF.

V usage is TRBV27 and J usage is TRBJ2-1; D ambiguous. CDR1 is MNHEY, CDR2 SMNVEV, per germline (reference sequence). CDR3 length: 15 residues. V dropped 3 bases and J dropped 5 bases, with 14 bases sitting between them. The CDR3 DNA reads as TGTGCCAGCAGTTTTAGGACCCCAAGTAACAATGAGCAGTTCTTC. Protein sequence: CASSFRTPSNNEQFF.

The V call is TRBV6-6, the J call TRBJ2-1; D not resolved. The CDR3 consists of 15 residues. V lost 0 bases, J lost 1 base, and 7 bases lay in between. Germline CDR1 is MNHNY and CDR2 is SVGAGI (reference sequence). CDR3 amino acids: CASSYSVGSYNEQFF. The CDR3 bases are TGTGCCAGCAGTTACTCGGTGGGGTCCTACAATGAGCAGTTCTTC.

The chain employs TRBV10-1 and TRBJ2-3; the D gene is possibly TRBD2 (5 bases). Germline CDR1 WNHNN, CDR2 SYGVQD (reference sequence). CDR3 length: 16 amino acids. V dropped 2 bases and J dropped 5 bases, with 17 bases sitting between them. CDR3 in DNA: TGCGCCAGCAGTGAGCTACTAGTCCCTACCGAAGATACGCAGTATTTT. Protein product: CASSELLVPTEDTQYF.

The rearrangement uses TRBV10-2 and TRBJ2-5; D remains ambiguous. The CDR3 extends over 15 amino acids. The V gene lost 8 bases and the J gene lost 1 base, with 17 bases spanning the gap. Germline CDR1 is WSHSY and CDR2 is SAAADI. CDR3 bases: TGCGCCAGCGGACCCCTGCCGGCCCGCCAAGAGACCCAGTACTTC. It is translated as CASGPLPARQETQYF.

The chain links TRBV7-9 to TRBJ2-5; a possible D gene is TRBD2 (7 bases). Trimming stripped 4 bases from V and 5 bases from J, with 14 bases between. Per the germline V gene, CDR1 is SEHNR and CDR2 is FQNEAQ (reference sequence). This CDR3 is built from 14 residues. Here the CDR3 reads CASSSGGIPETQYF. Here the CDR3 DNA reads TGTGCCAGCAGCTCGGGGGGCATTCCGGAGACCCAGTACTTC. The entire variable domain, with the rest obtained from reference TRBV7-9 and TRBJ2-5, is as follows: DTGVSQNPRHKITKRGQNVTFRCDPISEHNRLYWYRQTLGQGPEFLTYFQNEAQLEKSRLLSDRFSAERPKGSFSTLEIQRTEQGDSAMYLCASSSGGIPETQYFGPGTRLLVL.

The table lists this clone with a few counts. The CDR3 sequence is CASSIRTGGMNTEAFF. As DNA, the CDR3 is TGTGCCAGTAGTATAAGGACCGGGGGGATGAACACTGAAGCTTTCTTT. The J gene is TRBJ1-1, the V gene TRBV19; D may be TRBD1 (5 bases). CDR1 and CDR2 from the germline V gene are LNHDA and SQIVND (reference sequence). V lost 2 bases, J lost 0 bases, and 13 bases lay in between. The CDR3 extends over 16 amino acids.

Concerning this clone itself: A read error likely explains this, since a far larger clone differs by one base. J is TRBJ2-1 and V is TRBV13; D call uncertain. V lost 1 base and J lost 9, with 7 bases in between. CDR3 length: 12 amino acids. Germline V gives CDR1 PRHDT, CDR2 FYEKMQ (reference sequence). The chain's CDR3 is CASSLEVGEQFF. CDR3 nucleotides: TGTGCCAGCAGCTTAGAGGTGGGTGAGCAGTTCTTC.

The V and J genes are TRBV9 and TRBJ1-1, with D maybe TRBD1 (5 bases). Germline loops: CDR1 SGDLS, CDR2 YYNGEE. V was shortened by 4 bases and J by 6 bases, with 19 bases between the two germline ends. The CDR3 has 15 amino acids. The CDR3 nucleotides read TGTGCCAGCAGCCCGGGGCCCGGGTTTGGTGCTGAAGCTTTCTTT. Its translation: CASSPGPGFGAEAFF.

This chain joins TRBV5-1 and TRBJ1-1; tentative D call: TRBD1 (6 bases). Germline V gene data show CDR1 as SGHRS and CDR2 as YFSETQ. V lost 3 bases, J lost 0 bases, and 15 bases lay in between. This CDR3 region has 16 residues. CDR3 loop: CASSWTARGMNTEAFF. In DNA form, the CDR3 reads TGCGCCAGCAGCTGGACAGCCAGAGGTATGAACACTGAAGCTTTCTTT.

This chain uses TRBV15 with TRBJ1-5; 8 nucleotides match TRBD1. CDR1 and CDR2 from the germline V gene are LNHNV and YYDKDF (reference sequence). The length of the CDR3 is 15 residues. Trimming took 5 bases from V and 4 from J; bases not matched to a gene: 7. The DNA of the CDR3 is TGTGCCACCAGCCCCGACAGGGGATGGAATCAGCCCCAGCATTTT. This codes for CATSPDRGWNQPQHF.